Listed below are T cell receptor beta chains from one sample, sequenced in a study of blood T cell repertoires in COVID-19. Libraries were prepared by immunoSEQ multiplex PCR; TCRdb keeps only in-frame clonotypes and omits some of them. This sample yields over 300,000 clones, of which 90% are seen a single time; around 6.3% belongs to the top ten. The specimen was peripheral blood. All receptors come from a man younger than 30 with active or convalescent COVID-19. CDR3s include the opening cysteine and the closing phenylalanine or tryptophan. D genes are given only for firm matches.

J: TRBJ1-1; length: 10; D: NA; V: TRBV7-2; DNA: TGTGCCAGCAGCGAGAGAGAAGCTTTCTTT; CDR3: CASSEREAFF
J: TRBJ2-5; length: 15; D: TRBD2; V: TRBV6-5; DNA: TGTGCCAGCACCCGACTAGCGGGAGGGCGAGAGACCCAGTACTTC; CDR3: CASTRLAGGRETQYF
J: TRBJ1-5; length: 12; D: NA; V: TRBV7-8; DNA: TGTGCCAGCAGTTCTACTCATCAGCCCCAGCATTTT; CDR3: CASSSTHQPQHF
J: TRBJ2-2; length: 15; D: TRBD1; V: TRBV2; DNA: TGTGCCAGCAGTGAACGACAGGGGGCCACCGGGGAGCTGTTTTTT; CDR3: CASSERQGATGELFF
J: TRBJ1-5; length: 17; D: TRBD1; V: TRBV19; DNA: TGTGCCAGTAGTATTGGGTGGGACAGGGCTGACAATCAGCCCCAGCATTTT; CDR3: CASSIGWDRADNQPQHF
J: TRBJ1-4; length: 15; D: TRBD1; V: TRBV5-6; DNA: TGTGCCAGCAGCACAAGACAGGGGATTAATGAAAAACTGTTTTTT; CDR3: CASSTRQGINEKLFF
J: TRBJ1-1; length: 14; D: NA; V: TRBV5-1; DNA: TGCGCCAGCAGCTTGTGGGAGTTTGACACTGAAGCTTTCTTT; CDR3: CASSLWEFDTEAFF
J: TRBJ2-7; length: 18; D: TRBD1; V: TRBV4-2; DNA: TGTGCCAGCAGCCAAGATCTCAATCGGCAGGGGGCATCCTACGAGCAGTACTTC; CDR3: CASSQDLNRQGASYEQYF
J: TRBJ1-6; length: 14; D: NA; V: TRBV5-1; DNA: TGCGCCAGCAGCTTGGAGTCACAGGCTGCACCCCTCCACTTT; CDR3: CASSLESQAAPLHF
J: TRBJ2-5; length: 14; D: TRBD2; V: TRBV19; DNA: TGTGCCAGTTCACTAGCGGGGGCCCGGGAGACCCAGTACTTC; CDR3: CASSLAGARETQYF